This paragraph reports one TCR beta chain. The clone's antigen remains unknown. The input lacks base qualities; no much larger clone sits a single base away. A patient counted as having stable Graves' hyperthyroidism if no progression to ophthalmopathy occurred over 18 months of follow-up. Hyperthyroidism patients were newly diagnosed, had a disease duration of under 2 months, and were aged 18 to 65 years. Any patient with an uncontrolled infection, another autoimmune disease, pregnancy or lactation was excluded. Diagnoses relied on clinical symptoms, serum thyroxine and TRAb, thyroid ultrasound and orbital computed tomography. PBMCs were separated from 7.5 to 10 ml of fresh peripheral blood using Ficoll-Paque density gradient centrifugation. Trizol reagent was used to extract total RNA, and RNA quality was then checked on an Agilent 2100 Bioanalyzer. The TCR beta CDR3 regions were amplified from the RNA transcripts. The TCR CDR3 was subjected to a first round of RT-PCR using the HTBI primer set and the Qiagen OneStep RT-PCR kit. Libraries were constructed in a second round of multiplex PCR, after which size selection and purification were performed. Sequencing of the libraries was done on an Illumina HiSeq2000 using paired-end 100 bp reads. The authors' analysis ran thus. SOAPnuke was used to process the raw data, throwing out any read that contained adapters or uncalled bases, had a mean Phred below 15, or lacked an exact constant-primer or identifier match. High-quality paired reads were merged with COPE v1.2.5, and unique nucleotide sequences were defined as clonotypes. Clonotypes were aligned to IMGT TRBV, TRBD and TRBJ reference segments using MiTCR v1.1. Only V-J combinations with frequency above 0.0001, covering about 99% of repertoires, were analysed. The TCS score was defined as the ratio of F50 (clonal expansion) to E x V (chaos), calculated using BLOSUM62-based TCRdist between CDR3 peptides within each V-J. Welch's t-statistics and random forest reduced 500 to 650 V-J features to 10 to 15, which were used in a naive Bayes classifier (R e1071). The public reads were reprocessed in TCRdb via fastp at Q25 and MiXCR, keeping in-frame beta chains. Every entry covers one CDR3 protein and lists the most common genes and DNA from its rows. TCRdb's processing, not the authors', yielded these V and J calls. The sample profile shows 250,000 to 350,000 distinct CDR3 sequences; roughly 15% of them were found once. The top ten constitute around 34% of the sample.

The record originates from a study of T cells in Graves' hyperthyroidism and ophthalmopathy (dated by TCRdb to about 2019). Background for the entire study: Peripheral blood samples were taken at initial diagnosis, before any treatment was given. Once sampling was done, hyperthyroidism patients were given methimazole at a starting dose of 30 mg daily, whereas ophthalmopathy patients were given high-dose intravenous methylprednisolone. Prospective prediction of ophthalmopathy was tested in an independent validation cohort consisting of 18 hyperthyroidism patients and 15 or so patients who later progressed to ophthalmopathy. A discovery cohort of approximately 100 patients, approximately 45 with Graves' ophthalmopathy and 57 with stable Graves' hyperthyroidism, was used to find distinguishing TCR V-J signatures. The study also compared thyroid tissue and blood T-cell repertoires from several Graves' hyperthyroidism patients. According to the paper, TCR Vbeta CDR3 sequencing was carried out on 120 to 150 peripheral blood samples, which came from fewer than 50 ophthalmopathy, 80 or so hyperthyroidism and about 17 progressor patients. The 90 to 100 discovery patients were randomly divided into training and test sets at a 7:3 ratio. Summary of the overall study and its limitations: Blood samples also contained most of the expanded thyroid clonotypes (frequency above 0.001), which suggests that blood repertoires may reflect thyroid immune responses. No statistical method was used to fix the sample size in advance, and group allocation was not hidden from the investigators. A 13 V-J signature model separated ophthalmopathy from stable hyperthyroidism, with approximately 87% sensitivity and 81.08% specificity in cross-validation and 80%/75% in testing. In validation, the model predicted progression to ophthalmopathy a median of around six months before onset, with 70% to 71% sensitivity and roughly 73% specificity.

The receptor's source is a man aged 25 to 40 with Graves' hyperthyroidism. Sequencing was carried out using blood.

The nucleotides are TGTGCCACCAGCAGTTTTGATTCACCCCTCCACTTT. It translates as CATSSFDSPLHF. The chain joins TRBV15 to TRBJ1-6; no D segment can be confidently identified. From cysteine to phenylalanine, the CDR3 is 12 amino acids long. The retained sequence is limited to the CDR3, 36 bases, with the frame set at the first base. Based on the germline V gene (reference sequence), the CDR1 and CDR2 sequences are LNHNV and YYDKDF. The V end loses 3 bases and the J end loses 8 bases, and a stretch of 5 bases separates them.